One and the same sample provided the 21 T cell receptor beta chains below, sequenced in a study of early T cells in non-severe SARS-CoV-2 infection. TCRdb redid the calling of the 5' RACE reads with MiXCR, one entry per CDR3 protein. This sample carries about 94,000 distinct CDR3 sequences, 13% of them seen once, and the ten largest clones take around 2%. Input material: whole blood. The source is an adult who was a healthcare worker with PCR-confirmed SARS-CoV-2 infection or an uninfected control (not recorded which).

CDR3 region: CASSPIGGGTDTQYF. CDR3 in DNA: TGCGCCAGCAGCCCTATAGGAGGGGGCACAGATACGCAGTATTTT. The chain joins TRBV4-1 to TRBJ2-3, with D maybe TRBD2 (6 bases). CDR3 size: 15 residues. V was pared by 4 bases and J by 1 base, with 12 bases between. Germline loops: CDR1 MGHRA, CDR2 YSYEKL.

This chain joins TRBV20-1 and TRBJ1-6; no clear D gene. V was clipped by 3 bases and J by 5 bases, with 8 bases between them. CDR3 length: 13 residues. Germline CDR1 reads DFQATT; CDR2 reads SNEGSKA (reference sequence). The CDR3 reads CSASSVNNSPLHF. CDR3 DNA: TGCAGTGCTAGTTCCGTGAATAATTCACCCCTCCACTTT.

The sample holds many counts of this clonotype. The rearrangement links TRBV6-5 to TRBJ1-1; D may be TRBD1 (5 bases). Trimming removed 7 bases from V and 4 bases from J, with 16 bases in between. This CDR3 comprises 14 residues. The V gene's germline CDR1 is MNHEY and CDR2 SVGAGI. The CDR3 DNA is TGTGCCAGCACAACCCCGGGACGCGGCACTGAAGCTTTCTTT. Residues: CASTTPGRGTEAFF.

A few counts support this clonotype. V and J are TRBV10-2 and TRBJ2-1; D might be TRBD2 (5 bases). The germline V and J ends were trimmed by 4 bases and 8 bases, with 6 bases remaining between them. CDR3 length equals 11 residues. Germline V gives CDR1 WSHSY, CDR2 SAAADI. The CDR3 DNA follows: TGCGCCAGCAGTGGAGGGTATGAGCAGTTCTTC. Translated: CASSGGYEQFF.

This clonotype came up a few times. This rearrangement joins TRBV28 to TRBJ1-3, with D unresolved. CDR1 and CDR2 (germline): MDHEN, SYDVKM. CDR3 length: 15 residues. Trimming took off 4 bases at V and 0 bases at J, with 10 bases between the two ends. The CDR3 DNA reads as TGTGCCAGCAGTTCTCCAGCGAGCTCTGGAAACACCATATATTTT. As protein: CASSSPASSGNTIYF.

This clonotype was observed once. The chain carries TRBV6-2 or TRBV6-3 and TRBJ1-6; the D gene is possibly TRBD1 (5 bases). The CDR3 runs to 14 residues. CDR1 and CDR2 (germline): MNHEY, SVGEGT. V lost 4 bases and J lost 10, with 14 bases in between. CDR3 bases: TGTGCCAGCAGTTTGCGGGGGTCGGTATCACCCCTCCACTTT. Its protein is CASSLRGSVSPLHF.

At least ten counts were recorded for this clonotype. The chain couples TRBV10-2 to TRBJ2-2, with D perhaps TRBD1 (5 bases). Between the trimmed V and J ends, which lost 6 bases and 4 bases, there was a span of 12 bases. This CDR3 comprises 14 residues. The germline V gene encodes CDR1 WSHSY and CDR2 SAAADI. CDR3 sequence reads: CASRPDNPTGELFF. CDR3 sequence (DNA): TGCGCCAGCAGGCCGGACAATCCCACCGGGGAGCTGTTTTTT.

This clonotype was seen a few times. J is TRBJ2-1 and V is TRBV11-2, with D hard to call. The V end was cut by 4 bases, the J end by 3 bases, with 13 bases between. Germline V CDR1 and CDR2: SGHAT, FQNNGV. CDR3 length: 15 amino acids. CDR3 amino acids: CASSSILTGYNEQFF. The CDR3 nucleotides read TGTGCCAGCAGCTCCATACTGACTGGCTACAATGAGCAGTTCTTC.

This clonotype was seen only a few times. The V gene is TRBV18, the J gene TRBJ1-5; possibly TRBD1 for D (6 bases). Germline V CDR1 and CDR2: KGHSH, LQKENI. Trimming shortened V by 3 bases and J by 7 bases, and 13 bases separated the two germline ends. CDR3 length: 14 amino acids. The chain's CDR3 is CASSPEGGKQPQHF. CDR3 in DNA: TGTGCCAGCTCACCTGAGGGGGGAAAACAGCCCCAGCATTTT.

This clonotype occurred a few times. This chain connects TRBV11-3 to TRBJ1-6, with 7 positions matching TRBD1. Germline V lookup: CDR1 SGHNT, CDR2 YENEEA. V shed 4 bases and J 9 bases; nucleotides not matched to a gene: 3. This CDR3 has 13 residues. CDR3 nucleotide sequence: TGTGCCAGCAGCTCCACAGGGGTTTCACCCCTCCACTTT. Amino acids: CASSSTGVSPLHF. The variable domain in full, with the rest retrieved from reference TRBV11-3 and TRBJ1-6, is EAGVVQSPRYKIIEKKQPVAFWCNPISGHNTLYWYLQNLGQGPELLIRYENEEAVDDSQLPKDRFSAERLKGVDSTLKIQPAELGDSAVYLCASSSTGVSPLHFGNGTRLTVT.

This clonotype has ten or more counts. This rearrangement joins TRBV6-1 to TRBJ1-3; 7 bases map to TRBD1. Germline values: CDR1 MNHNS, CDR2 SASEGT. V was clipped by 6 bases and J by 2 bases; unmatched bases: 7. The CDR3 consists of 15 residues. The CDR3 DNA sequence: TGTGCCAGCAGCCAGCGACAGGGACCTGGAAACACCATATATTTT. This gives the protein CASSQRQGPGNTIYF.

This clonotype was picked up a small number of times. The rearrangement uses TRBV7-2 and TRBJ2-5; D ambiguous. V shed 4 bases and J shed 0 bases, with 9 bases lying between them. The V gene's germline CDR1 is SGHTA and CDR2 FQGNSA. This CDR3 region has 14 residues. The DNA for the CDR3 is TGTGCCAGCAGCTCCGAGCTGTACCAAGAGACCCAGTACTTC. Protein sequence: CASSSELYQETQYF.

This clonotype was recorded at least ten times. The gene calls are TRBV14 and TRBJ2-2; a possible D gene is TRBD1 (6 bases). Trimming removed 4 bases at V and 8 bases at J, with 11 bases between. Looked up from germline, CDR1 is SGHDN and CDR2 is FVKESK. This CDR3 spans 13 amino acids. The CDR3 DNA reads TGTGCCAGCAGCCCGAACAGGGAAGGGGAGCTGTTTTTT. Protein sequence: CASSPNREGELFF.

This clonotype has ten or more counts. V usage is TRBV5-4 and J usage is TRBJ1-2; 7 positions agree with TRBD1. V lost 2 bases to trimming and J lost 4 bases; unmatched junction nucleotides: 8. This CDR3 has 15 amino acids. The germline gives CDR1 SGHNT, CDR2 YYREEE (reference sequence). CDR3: CASSFLDRATYGYTF. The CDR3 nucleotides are TGTGCCAGCAGCTTCCTCGACAGGGCCACCTATGGCTACACCTTC.

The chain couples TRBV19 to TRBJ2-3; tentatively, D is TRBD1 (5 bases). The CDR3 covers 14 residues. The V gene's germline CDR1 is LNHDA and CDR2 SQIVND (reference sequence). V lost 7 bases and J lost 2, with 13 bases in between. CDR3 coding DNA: TGTGCCAGTAAGGCAGGGTCTGCCACAGATACGCAGTATTTT. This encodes CASKAGSATDTQYF. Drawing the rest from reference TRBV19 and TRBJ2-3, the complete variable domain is DGGITQSPKYLFRKEGQNVTLSCEQNLNHDAMYWYRQDPGQGLRLIYYSQIVNDFQKGDIAEGYSVSREKKESFPLTVTSAQKNPTAFYLCASKAGSATDTQYFGPGTRLTVL.

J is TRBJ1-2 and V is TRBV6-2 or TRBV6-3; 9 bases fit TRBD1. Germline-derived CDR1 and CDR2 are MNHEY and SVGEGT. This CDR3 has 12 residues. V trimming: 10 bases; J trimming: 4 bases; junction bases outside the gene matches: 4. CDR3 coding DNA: TGTGCCACCGTGGACAGGGGCTATGGCTACACCTTC. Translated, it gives CATVDRGYGYTF.

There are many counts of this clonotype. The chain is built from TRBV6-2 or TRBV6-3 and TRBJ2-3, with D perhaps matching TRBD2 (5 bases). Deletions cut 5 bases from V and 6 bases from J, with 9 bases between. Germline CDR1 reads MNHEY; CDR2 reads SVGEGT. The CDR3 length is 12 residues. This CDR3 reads CASSPSSDTQYF. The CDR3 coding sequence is TGTGCCAGCAGTCCCTCTAGCGATACGCAGTATTTT.

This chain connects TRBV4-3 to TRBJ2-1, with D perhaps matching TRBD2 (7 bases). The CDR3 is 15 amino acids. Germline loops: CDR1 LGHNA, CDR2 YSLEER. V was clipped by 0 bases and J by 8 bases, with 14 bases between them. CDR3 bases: TGCGCCAGCAGCCAAGATCCCCAGGGGAGGGATGAGCAGTTCTTC. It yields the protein CASSQDPQGRDEQFF.

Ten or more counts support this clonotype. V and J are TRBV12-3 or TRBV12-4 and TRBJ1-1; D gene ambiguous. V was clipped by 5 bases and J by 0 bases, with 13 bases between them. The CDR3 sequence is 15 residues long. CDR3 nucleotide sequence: TGTGCCAGCAGTACGGCCGGACGGATGAACACTGAAGCTTTCTTT. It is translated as CASSTAGRMNTEAFF.

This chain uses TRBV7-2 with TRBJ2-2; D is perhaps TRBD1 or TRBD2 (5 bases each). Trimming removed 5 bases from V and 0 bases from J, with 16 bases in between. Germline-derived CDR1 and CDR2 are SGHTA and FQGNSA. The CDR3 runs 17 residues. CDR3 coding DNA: TGTGCCAGCAGCAAAACCGGGACCCAGGCGAACACCGGGGAGCTGTTTTTT. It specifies CASSKTGTQANTGELFF.

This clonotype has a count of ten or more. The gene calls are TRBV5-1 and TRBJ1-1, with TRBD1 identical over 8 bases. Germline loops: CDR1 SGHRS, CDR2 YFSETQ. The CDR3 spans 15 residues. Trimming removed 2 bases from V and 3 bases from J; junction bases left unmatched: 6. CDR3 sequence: CASSLLATGDTEAFF. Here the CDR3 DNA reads TGCGCCAGCAGCTTACTAGCGACAGGGGACACTGAAGCTTTCTTT.